The 8 T cell receptor beta chains below come from one sample, sequenced in a study of T cell responses to AZD1222 COVID-19 vaccine. Only in-frame clones appear in the TCRdb table, and some are missing; sequencing was by immunoSEQ multiplex PCR. The data contain 110,000 to 150,000 clones, about 88% of them seen just once; the ten biggest clones take up about 4.8%. The material was peripheral blood, obtained on day 0 of AZD1222 vaccination. The receptor set was obtained from an adult in good health.

V is TRBV28 and J is TRBJ1-5, with 8 bases aligning to TRBD1. The germline V gene encodes CDR1 MDHEN and CDR2 SYDVKM. Trimming took 6 bases from V and 10 from J; bases not matched to a gene: 11. The CDR3 runs 14 residues. CDR3 region: CASSRDRGLYPQHF. DNA of the CDR3: TGTGCCAGCAGCCGAGACAGGGGCCTTTATCCCCAGCATTTT.

CDR3 in amino acids: CATSTQGGSPLHF. Written as DNA, the CDR3 is TGTGCCACCAGCACTCAGGGGGGTTCACCCCTCCACTTT. The chain has TRBV15 and TRBJ1-6; the match to TRBD1 covers 7 bases. The CDR3 consists of 13 residues. The germline V gene has CDR1 LNHNV and CDR2 YYDKDF (reference sequence). J was trimmed by 9 bases and V by 4 bases; bases with no gene match: 3. Full variable domain (remainder filled in from reference TRBV15 and TRBJ1-6): DAMVIQNPRYQVTQFGKPVTLSCSQTLNHNVMYWYQQKSSQAPKLLFHYYDKDFNNEADTPDNFQSRRPNTSFCFLDIRSPGLGDTAMYLCATSTQGGSPLHFGNGTRLTVT.

This rearrangement joins TRBV6-1 to TRBJ2-5, with D perhaps TRBD2 (7 bases). Germline CDR1 is MNHNS and CDR2 is SASEGT. Trimming left V 2 bases short and J 7 bases short, with 14 bases between. The CDR3 runs to 14 residues. The CDR3 DNA follows: TGTGCCAGCAGTGAACGCGGGGGCCGGTGGACCCAGTACTTC. Its translation is CASSERGGRWTQYF.

The chain recombines TRBV5-6 with TRBJ1-2; 7 nucleotides align to TRBD1. This CDR3 has 11 residues. CDR1 is SGHDT, CDR2 YYEEEE, per germline. J lost 8 bases, V lost 7 bases, and 5 bases had no gene match. The CDR3 spells CASPTGSGYTF. CDR3 sequence (DNA): TGTGCCAGCCCGACAGGGTCCGGCTACACCTTC.

J is TRBJ1-2 and V is TRBV28; weak D call: TRBD1 (5 bases). V shed 1 base and J shed 5 bases, with 8 bases lying between them. The CDR3 is 13 amino acids. Germline assignment: CDR1 MDHEN and CDR2 SYDVKM. In DNA form, the CDR3 reads TGTGCCAGCAGTTTATTCAGGGTGTATGGCTACACCTTC. Protein product: CASSLFRVYGYTF.

The V call is TRBV18, the J call TRBJ1-5, with D possibly matching TRBD1 (5 bases). The V end was cut by 3 bases, the J end by 7 bases, with 16 bases between. Germline assignment: CDR1 KGHSH and CDR2 LQKENI. There are 15 residues in the CDR3. The CDR3 loop reads CASSPRATGEQPQHF. The CDR3 DNA is TGTGCCAGCTCACCCCGGGCCACGGGGGAGCAGCCCCAGCATTTT.

In its sample, this clone was seen a few times. The chain has TRBV5-1 and TRBJ1-1; no firm D call. Germline V CDR1 and CDR2: SGHRS, YFSETQ. The ends were cut back, 4 bases at V and 0 bases at J, with 10 bases in the middle. CDR3 size: 14 residues. The CDR3 region has the DNA TGCGCCAGCAGCGGTTACTCATTGAACACTGAAGCTTTCTTT. Protein sequence: CASSGYSLNTEAFF.

The chain uses TRBV10-2 and TRBJ1-3; possibly TRBD1 for D (5 bases). Between the trimmed V and J ends, which lost 8 bases and 3 bases, there was a span of 17 bases. The germline CDR1 and CDR2 sequences are WSHSY and SAAADI. The CDR3 is 15 residues long. CDR3 loop: CASREQGLGGNTIYF. For the CDR3, the DNA is TGCGCCAGCCGCGAGCAGGGTCTAGGTGGAAACACCATATATTTT.